Sequencing of this TCR beta chain was carried out in a study of shared clonotypes between healthy human individuals. Findings of the study overall: Generation probabilities of non-shared clonotypes were lower (relative to those shared by all four donors). The low donor count limited represented genetic and exposure-history diversity.

Germline V lookup: CDR1 MNHEY, CDR2 SVGAGI. Trimming removed 0 bases from V and 7 bases from J; junction bases left unmatched: 2. The CDR3 totals 14 residues. Deep-level settings were used for running the assay. Original methodology: Filtering differed since immunoSEQ provided only junctions, with no quality scores. The protocol was immunoSEQ multiplex PCR, while the TCRdb copy is restricted to in-frame clones and leaves out a portion. Clone size and the V and J calls come from that table; the DNA yielded D and trimming. The sample lists just over 2,000,000 clones, 85% to 95% occurring once. For this clone: Antigen: not known.

This clonotype originated in a man aged 18 to 35 in good health. The chain has TRBV6-5 and TRBJ1-2, with TRBD1 matching 10 bases. The specimen sequenced was naive CD4+ T cells sorted from blood. Regarding subset: CD45RA+ positively selected. In nucleotides, the CDR3 is TGTGCCAGCAGTTACTCCCGGGACAGGGGTGGCTACACCTTC. This encodes CASSYSRDRGGYTF.